Following are 7 T cell receptor beta chains from one sample sequenced in a study of blood T cells in healthy people across ages (dated by TCRdb to the mid-2010s). The library was built by means of 5' RACE. Sequencer: Illumina HiSeq 2500. A second PCR of roughly 7 to 11 cycles was performed with a sample-barcoded 5' primer and a J-beta primer mix. TCRdb itself trimmed the public reads at Q25 with fastp, ran MiXCR and retained productive beta chains. Merged by CDR3 protein, the rows form single entries marked with the most common genes and DNA. Across this sample there are just under 550,000 distinct CDR3 sequences, with approximately 25% seen only once. The ten top clones hold approximately 8.7% of the sample. The same data also contributed to another study, on T cells of mothers and their children.

The sequencing input was blood. The receptors were sampled from a boy younger than 18 in good health.

This rearrangement joins TRBV4-3 to TRBJ1-2; D remains unclear. CDR3 size: 15 residues. The V and J ends lost 0 bases and 4 bases respectively, with 12 bases between them. Germline lookup yields CDR1 LGHNA and CDR2 YSLEER. The CDR3 bases are TGCGCCAGCAGCCAAGATCTCGCGGGTAGCTATGGCTACACCTTC. Its protein is CASSQDLAGSYGYTF.

This clonotype occurred once. The chain has TRBV19 and TRBJ1-5; D is perhaps TRBD1 (6 bases). Germline CDR1 and CDR2: LNHDA and SQIVND (reference sequence). The CDR3 spans 15 residues. V was clipped by 5 bases and J by 1 base, with 12 bases between them. CDR3 DNA sequence: TGTGCCAGTAGTTTACACACAGGGAGCAATCAGCCCCAGCATTTT. This sequence encodes CASSLHTGSNQPQHF.

This clonotype was counted at least ten times. This sequence joins TRBV5-1 and TRBJ1-5, with TRBD1 matching over 11 bases. The ends lost 1 base at V and 11 bases at J; junction bases unmatched: 11. Germline values: CDR1 SGHRS, CDR2 YFSETQ. The CDR3 runs to 16 residues. DNA for the CDR3: TGCGCCAGCAGCTTGAATCCGGGACAGGGGGGGGTAGCCCAGCATTTT. Encoded protein: CASSLNPGQGGVAQHF.

V usage is TRBV7-3 and J usage is TRBJ2-5; 12 bases fit TRBD2. The CDR3 covers 16 residues. CDR1 is SGHTA and CDR2 is FQGTGA in the germline V gene. V was clipped by 5 bases and J by 1 base; unmatched bases: 5. The CDR3 sequence is CASSIGLAGPQETQYF. The CDR3 bases are TGTGCCAGCAGCATCGGACTAGCGGGGCCCCAAGAGACCCAGTACTTC.

V and J are TRBV6-5 and TRBJ2-6; D gene ambiguous. The CDR3 consists of 15 residues. Germline V gene sequence: CDR1 MNHEY, CDR2 SVGAGI. With 6 bases removed from V and 2 bases from J, the gap between germline ends came to 11 bases. The CDR3 bases are TGTGCCAGCAGCCCCATCCTTGCTGGGGCCAACGTCCTGACTTTC. This encodes CASSPILAGANVLTF.

There are a few counts of this clonotype. The rearrangement joins TRBV4-3 to TRBJ1-2, with no clear D. Germline CDR1 is LGHNA and CDR2 is YSLEER. This CDR3 region has 15 residues. V lost 0 bases and J lost 2, with 10 bases in between. The CDR3 DNA follows: TGCGCCAGCAGCCAAGACGGGCAGCTAAACTATGGCTACACCTTC. Translating gives CASSQDGQLNYGYTF.

This clonotype appeared many times. The rearrangement uses TRBV20-1 and TRBJ2-5, with D maybe TRBD2 (5 bases). The CDR3 runs to 14 residues. V was clipped by 5 bases and J by 5 bases, with 18 bases between them. CDR1 DFQATT and CDR2 SNEGSKA come from the germline V gene (reference sequence). As DNA, the CDR3 is TGCAGTGCTGAAGGACCAGCGGAGACGGAGACCCAGTACTTC. Amino acid sequence: CSAEGPAETETQYF.